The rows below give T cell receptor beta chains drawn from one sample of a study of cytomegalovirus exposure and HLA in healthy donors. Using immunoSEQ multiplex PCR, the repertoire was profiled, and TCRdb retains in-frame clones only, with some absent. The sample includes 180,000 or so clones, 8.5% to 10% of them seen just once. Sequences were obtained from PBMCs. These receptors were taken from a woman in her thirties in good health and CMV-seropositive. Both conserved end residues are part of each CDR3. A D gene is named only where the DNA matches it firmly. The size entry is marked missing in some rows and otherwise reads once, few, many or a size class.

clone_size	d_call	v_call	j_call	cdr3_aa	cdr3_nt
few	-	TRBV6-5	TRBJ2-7	CASSYSGSLEQYF	TGTGCCAGCAGTTACTCCGGGAGTCTGGAGCAGTACTTC
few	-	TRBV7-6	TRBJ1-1	CASSPATAPSNTEAFF	TGTGCCAGCAGCCCAGCGACGGCGCCATCGAACACTGAAGCTTTCTTT
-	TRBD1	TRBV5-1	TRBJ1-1	CASSSTGTGVTEAFF	TGCGCCAGCAGCTCGACCGGGACAGGGGTCACTGAAGCTTTCTTT
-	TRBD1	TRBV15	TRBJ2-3	CATSTSPGQGSTDTQYF	TGTGCCACCAGCACTTCACCGGGACAGGGTAGCACAGATACGCAGTATTTT
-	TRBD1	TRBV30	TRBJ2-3	CASQGSPTDTQYF	TGTGCCTCACAGGGGTCCCCCACAGATACGCAGTATTTT
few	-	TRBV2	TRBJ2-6	CASSSGTGANVLTF	TGTGCCAGCAGTTCAGGGACTGGGGCCAACGTCCTGACTTTC
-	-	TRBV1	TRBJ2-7	CTSSQESSGPSEQYF	TGCACCAGCAGCCAAGAGTCTAGCGGGCCCTCAGAGCAGTACTTC
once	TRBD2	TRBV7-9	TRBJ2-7	CASSPGESGSIYEQYF	TGTGCCAGCAGCCCGGGAGAGAGCGGGAGTATCTACGAGCAGTACTTC
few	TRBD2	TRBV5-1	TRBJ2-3	CASSLTLAGGPVVGTDTQYF	TGCGCCAGCAGCTTGACACTAGCGGGAGGGCCGGTGGTGGGCACAGATACGCAGTATTTT
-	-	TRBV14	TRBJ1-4	CASSQDLATNEKLCF	TGTGCCAGCAGCCAAGATTTAGCAACTAATGAAAAACTGTGTTTT
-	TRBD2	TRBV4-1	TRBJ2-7	CASSQPSGRFYEQYF	TGCGCCAGCAGCCAGCCTAGCGGGAGATTCTACGAGCAGTACTTC
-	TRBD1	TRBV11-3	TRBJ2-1	CASSLDVGTGTNEQFF	TGTGCCAGCAGCTTAGATGTAGGGACAGGGACCAATGAGCAGTTCTTC
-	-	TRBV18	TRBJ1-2	CASSPQPGSRESNYGYTF	TGTGCCAGCTCACCACAGCCGGGATCTAGGGAGTCCAACTATGGCTACACCTTC
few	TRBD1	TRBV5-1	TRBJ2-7	CASSRTGPSYEQYF	TGCGCCAGCAGCAGGACAGGACCTTCCTACGAGCAGTACTTC
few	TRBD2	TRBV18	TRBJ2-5	CASSPAGGETQYF	TGTGCCAGCTCACCAGCCGGGGGGGAGACCCAGTACTTC
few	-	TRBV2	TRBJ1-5	CASRGAVGSNQPQHF	TGTGCCAGCAGGGGTGCGGTCGGAAGCAATCAGCCCCAGCATTTT
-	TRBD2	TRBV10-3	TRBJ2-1	CAISEGTSNEFF	TGTGCCATCAGTGAGGGGACTAGCAACGAGTTCTTC
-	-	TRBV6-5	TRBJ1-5	CASSYGENQPQHF	TGTGCCAGCAGTTACGGGGAGAATCAGCCCCAGCATTTT
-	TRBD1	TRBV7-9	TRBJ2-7	CASSPTLPGQGREQYF	TGTGCCAGCAGTCCCACCCTCCCCGGACAGGGGCGGGAGCAGTACTTC
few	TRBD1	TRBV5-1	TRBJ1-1	CASSHSGGQGRPEAFF	TGCGCCAGCAGCCACAGCGGCGGACAGGGGCGGCCTGAAGCTTTCTTT
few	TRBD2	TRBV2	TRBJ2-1	CASSERGTSPFGEQFF	TGTGCCAGCAGTGAAAGAGGGACTAGCCCCTTTGGTGAGCAGTTCTTC
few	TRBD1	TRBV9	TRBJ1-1	CASSVAPTGGEAFF	TGTGCCAGCAGCGTAGCCCCGACAGGGGGCGAAGCTTTCTTT
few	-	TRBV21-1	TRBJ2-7	CASSSGGLIAGGPSEQYF	TGTGCCAGCAGCTCCGGGGGATTGATAGCGGGAGGGCCGAGTGAGCAGTACTTC
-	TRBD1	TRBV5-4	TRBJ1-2	CASSLGTEGSGYTF	TGTGCCAGCAGCTTAGGGACAGAAGGTTCTGGCTACACCTTC
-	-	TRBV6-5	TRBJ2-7	CASSEANSFEQYF	TGTGCCAGCAGTGAAGCAAATAGCTTTGAGCAGTACTTC
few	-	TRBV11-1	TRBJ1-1	CASSLRSSNTEAFF	TGTGCCAGCAGCTTACGGTCCTCGAACACTGAAGCTTTCTTT
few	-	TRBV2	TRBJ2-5	CASSAGQLLQETQYF	TGTGCCAGCAGCGCTGGACAGCTGCTCCAAGAGACCCAGTACTTC
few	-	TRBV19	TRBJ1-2	CASSKMQGSYGYTF	TGTGCCAGTAGTAAAATGCAGGGATCTTATGGCTACACCTTC
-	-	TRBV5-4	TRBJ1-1	CASSLDLRMNTEAFF	TGTGCCAGCAGCTTAGATCTGCGTATGAACACTGAAGCTTTCTTT
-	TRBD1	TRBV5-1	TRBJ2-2	CASSSPTGDGVTGELFF	TGCGCCAGCAGCTCCCCGACAGGGGATGGCGTCACCGGGGAGCTGTTTTTT
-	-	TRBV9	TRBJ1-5	CASSVGGSNQPQHF	TGTGCCAGCAGCGTAGGCGGTTCCAATCAGCCCCAGCATTTT
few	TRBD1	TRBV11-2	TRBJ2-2	CASSSGQGAGTGELFF	TGTGCCAGCAGCTCCGGACAGGGGGCGGGAACCGGGGAGCTGTTTTTT
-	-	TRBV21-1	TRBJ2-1	CASSKARGTRPAGGSGNEQFF	TGTGCCAGCAGCAAAGCTAGGGGCACACGTCCGGCGGGAGGATCGGGGAATGAGCAGTTCTTC
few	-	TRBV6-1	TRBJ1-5	CASSPGVDGGQPQHF	TGTGCCAGCAGCCCGGGGGTAGATGGCGGTCAGCCCCAGCATTTT
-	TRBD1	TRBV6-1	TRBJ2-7	CASSEPGQMSYEQYF	TGTGCCAGCAGCGAACCGGGACAGATGTCCTACGAGCAGTACTTC
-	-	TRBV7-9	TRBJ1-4	CASSGRGNEKLFF	TGTGCCAGCTCAGGGAGGGGGAATGAAAAACTGTTTTTT
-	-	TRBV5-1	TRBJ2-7	CASSSLQGSSYEQYF	TGCGCCAGCAGCTCGTTACAGGGAAGCTCCTACGAGCAGTACTTC
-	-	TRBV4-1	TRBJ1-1	CASSPNLAARTEAFF	TGCGCCAGCAGCCCCAACCTGGCGGCCCGCACTGAAGCTTTCTTT
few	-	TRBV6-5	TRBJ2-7	CASKSSVGSYEQYF	TGTGCCAGCAAGTCTAGCGTTGGCTCCTACGAGCAGTACTTC
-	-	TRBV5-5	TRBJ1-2	CASSPGGNYGYTF	TGTGCCAGCAGCCCCGGGGGGAACTATGGCTACACCTTC
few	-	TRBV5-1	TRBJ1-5	CASSRLGGGGQPQHF	TGCGCCAGCAGCCGTCTGGGGGGGGGAGGTCAGCCCCAGCATTTT
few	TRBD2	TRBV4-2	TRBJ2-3	CASSPRRSLAGRTDTQYF	TGTGCCAGCAGCCCACGTCGAAGCCTAGCGGGACGGACAGATACGCAGTATTTT
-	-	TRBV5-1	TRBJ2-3	CASSLVGGVSTDTQYF	TGCGCCAGCAGCTTGGTGGGGGGAGTTAGCACAGATACGCAGTATTTT
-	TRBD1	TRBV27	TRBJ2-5	CASSGPGQGRSQETQYF	TGTGCCAGCAGTGGGCCGGGACAGGGAAGGAGCCAAGAGACCCAGTACTTC
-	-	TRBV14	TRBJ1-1	CASSQGQMNTEAFF	TGTGCCAGCAGCCAAGGACAGATGAACACTGAAGCTTTCTTT
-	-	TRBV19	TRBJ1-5	CASSKGGASNQPQHF	TGTGCCAGTAGTAAGGGGGGGGCTAGCAATCAGCCCCAGCATTTT
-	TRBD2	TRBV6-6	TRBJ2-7	CASSHRTSGYEQYF	TGTGCCAGCAGCCATCGGACTAGCGGATACGAGCAGTACTTC
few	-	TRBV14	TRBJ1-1	CASSQRNTEAFF	TGTGCCAGCAGCCAGCGGAACACTGAAGCTTTCTTT
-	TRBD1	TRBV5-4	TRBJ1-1	CASSPGRGQVNTEAFF	TGTGCCAGCAGCCCCGGGAGGGGGCAGGTGAACACTGAAGCTTTCTTT
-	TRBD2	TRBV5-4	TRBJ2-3	CASSQWGEGFSDTQYF	TGTGCCAGCAGCCAATGGGGGGAGGGTTTCTCAGATACGCAGTATTTT
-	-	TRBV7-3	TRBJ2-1	CASSPVPGLINEQFF	TGTGCCAGCAGCCCCGTTCCGGGACTCATCAATGAGCAGTTCTTC
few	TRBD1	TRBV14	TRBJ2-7	CASSFSTGPHEQYF	TGTGCCAGCAGCTTTTCGACAGGGCCCCACGAGCAGTACTTC
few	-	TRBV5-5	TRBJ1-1	CASSRQVGTEAFF	TGTGCCAGCAGCCGGCAGGTGGGCACTGAAGCTTTCTTT